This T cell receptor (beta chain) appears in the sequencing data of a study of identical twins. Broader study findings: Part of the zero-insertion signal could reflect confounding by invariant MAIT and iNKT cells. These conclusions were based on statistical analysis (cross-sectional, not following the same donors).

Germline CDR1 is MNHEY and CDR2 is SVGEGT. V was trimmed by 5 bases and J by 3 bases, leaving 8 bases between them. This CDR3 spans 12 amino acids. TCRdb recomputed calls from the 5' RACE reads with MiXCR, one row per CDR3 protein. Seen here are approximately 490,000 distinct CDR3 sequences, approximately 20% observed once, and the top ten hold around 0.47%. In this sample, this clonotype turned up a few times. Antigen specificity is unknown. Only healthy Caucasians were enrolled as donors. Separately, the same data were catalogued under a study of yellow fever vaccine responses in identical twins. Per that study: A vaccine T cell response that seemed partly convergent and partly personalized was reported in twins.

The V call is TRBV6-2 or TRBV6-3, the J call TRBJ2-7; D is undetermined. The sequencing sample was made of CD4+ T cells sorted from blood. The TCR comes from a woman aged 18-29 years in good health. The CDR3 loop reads CASSPPVYEQYF. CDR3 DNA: TGTGCCAGCAGTCCACCAGTCTACGAGCAGTACTTC.